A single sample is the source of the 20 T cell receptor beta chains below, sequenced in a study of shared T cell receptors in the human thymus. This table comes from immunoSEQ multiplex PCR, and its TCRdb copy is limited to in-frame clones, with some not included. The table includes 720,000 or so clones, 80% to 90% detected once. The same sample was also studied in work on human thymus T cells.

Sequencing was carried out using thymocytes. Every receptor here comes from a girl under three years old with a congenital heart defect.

Written as DNA, the CDR3 is TGCGCCAGCAGCCAACGGGGGGGCCTTCGGACCGGGGAGCTGTTTTTT. This sequence encodes CASSQRGGLRTGELFF. The genes are TRBV4-1 and TRBJ2-2; 8 bases are a match to TRBD2. Germline lookup yields CDR1 MGHRA and CDR2 YSYEKL. J was trimmed by 5 bases and V by 2 bases; bases with no gene match: 7. The CDR3 has 16 amino acids.

In nucleotides, the CDR3 is TGCGCCAGCAGCCAAGTCCTTAAAGGCAGGTTCAATGAAAAACTGTTTTTT. It is translated as CASSQVLKGRFNEKLFF. V usage is TRBV4-3 and J usage is TRBJ1-4; D remains ambiguous. This CDR3 comprises 17 residues. Germline V lookup: CDR1 LGHNA, CDR2 YSLEER. With 1 base removed from V and 5 bases from J, the gap between germline ends came to 17 bases.

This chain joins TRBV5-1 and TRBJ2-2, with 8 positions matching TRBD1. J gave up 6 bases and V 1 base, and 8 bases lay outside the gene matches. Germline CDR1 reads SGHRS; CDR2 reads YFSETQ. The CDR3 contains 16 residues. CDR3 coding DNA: TGCGCCAGCAGCTTGCAGGGGGCAGAGAGTCCCGGGGAGCTGTTTTTT. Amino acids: CASSLQGAESPGELFF.

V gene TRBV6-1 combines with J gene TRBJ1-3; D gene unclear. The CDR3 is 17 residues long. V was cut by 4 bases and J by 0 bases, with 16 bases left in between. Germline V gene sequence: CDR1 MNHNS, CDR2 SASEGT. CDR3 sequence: CASSGRGLLSSGNTIYF. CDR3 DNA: TGTGCCAGCAGTGGCCGAGGACTGTTGAGCTCTGGAAACACCATATATTTT.

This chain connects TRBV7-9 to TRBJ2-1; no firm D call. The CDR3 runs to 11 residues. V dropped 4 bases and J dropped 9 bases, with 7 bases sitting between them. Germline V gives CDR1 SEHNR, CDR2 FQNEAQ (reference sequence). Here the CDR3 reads CASSSPGEQFF. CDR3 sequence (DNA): TGTGCCAGCAGCTCCCCCGGTGAGCAGTTCTTC.

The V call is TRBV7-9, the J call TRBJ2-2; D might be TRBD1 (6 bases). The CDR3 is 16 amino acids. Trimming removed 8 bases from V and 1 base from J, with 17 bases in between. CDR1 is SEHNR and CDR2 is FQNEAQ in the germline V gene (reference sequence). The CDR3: CASVTRRQENTGELFF. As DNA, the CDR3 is TGTGCCAGCGTAACACGGCGACAGGAGAACACCGGGGAGCTGTTTTTT.

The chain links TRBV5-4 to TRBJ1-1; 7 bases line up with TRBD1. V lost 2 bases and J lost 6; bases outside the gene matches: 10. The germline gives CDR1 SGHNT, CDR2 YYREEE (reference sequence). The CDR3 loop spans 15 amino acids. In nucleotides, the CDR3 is TGTGCCAGCAGCTTTCTAACCCCTACAGGGGCTGAAGCTTTCTTT. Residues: CASSFLTPTGAEAFF.

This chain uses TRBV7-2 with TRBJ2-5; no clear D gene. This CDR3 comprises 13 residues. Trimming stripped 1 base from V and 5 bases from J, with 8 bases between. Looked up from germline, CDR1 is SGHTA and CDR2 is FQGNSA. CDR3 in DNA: TGTGCCAGCAGCTTAGGAGAAATCGAGACCCAGTACTTC. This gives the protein CASSLGEIETQYF. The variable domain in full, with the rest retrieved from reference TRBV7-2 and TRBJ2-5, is GAGVSQSPSNKVTEKGKDVELRCDPISGHTALYWYRQSLGQGLEFLIYFQGNSAPDKSGLPSDRFSAERTGGSVSTLTIQRTQQEDSAVYLCASSLGEIETQYFGPGTRLLVL.

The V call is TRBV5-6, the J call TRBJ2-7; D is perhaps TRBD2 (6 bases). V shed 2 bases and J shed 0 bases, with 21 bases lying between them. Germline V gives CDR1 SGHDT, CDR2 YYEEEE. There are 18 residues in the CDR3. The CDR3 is CASSLNLTPRDCSYEQYF. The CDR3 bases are TGTGCCAGCAGCTTAAACCTTACACCCCGGGACTGCTCCTACGAGCAGTACTTC.

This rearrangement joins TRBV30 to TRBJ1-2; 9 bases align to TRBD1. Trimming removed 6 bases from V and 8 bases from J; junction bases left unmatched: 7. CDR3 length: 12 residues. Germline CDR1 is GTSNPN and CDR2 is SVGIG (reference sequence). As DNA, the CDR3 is TGTGCCTGTTCCGGGACAGGGCAGGGCTACACCTTC. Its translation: CACSGTGQGYTF.

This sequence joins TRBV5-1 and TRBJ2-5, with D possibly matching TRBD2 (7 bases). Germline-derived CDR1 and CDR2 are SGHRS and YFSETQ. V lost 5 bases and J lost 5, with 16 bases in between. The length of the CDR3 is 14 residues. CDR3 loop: CASSIGGPGETQYF. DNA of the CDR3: TGCGCCAGCAGTATCGGGGGGCCGGGGGAGACCCAGTACTTC.

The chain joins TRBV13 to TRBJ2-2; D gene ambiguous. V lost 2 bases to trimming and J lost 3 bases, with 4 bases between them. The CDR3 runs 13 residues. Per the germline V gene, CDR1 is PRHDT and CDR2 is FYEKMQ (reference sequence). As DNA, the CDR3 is TGTGCCAGCAGCTTACGGTACACCGGGGAGCTGTTTTTT. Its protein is CASSLRYTGELFF.

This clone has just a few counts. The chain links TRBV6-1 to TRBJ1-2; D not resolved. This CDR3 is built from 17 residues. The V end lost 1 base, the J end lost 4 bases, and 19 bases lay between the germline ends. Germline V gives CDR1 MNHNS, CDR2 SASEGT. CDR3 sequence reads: CASSEGWVEAPRYGYTF. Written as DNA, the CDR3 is TGTGCCAGCAGTGAAGGGTGGGTGGAGGCCCCGCGCTATGGCTACACCTTC.

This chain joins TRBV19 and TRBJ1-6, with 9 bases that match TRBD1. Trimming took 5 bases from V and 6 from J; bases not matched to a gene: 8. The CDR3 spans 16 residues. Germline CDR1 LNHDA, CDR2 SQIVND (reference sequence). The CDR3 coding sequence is TGTGCCAGTAGTTCGCGGACAGGGGATATTAATTCACCCCTCCACTTT. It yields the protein CASSSRTGDINSPLHF.

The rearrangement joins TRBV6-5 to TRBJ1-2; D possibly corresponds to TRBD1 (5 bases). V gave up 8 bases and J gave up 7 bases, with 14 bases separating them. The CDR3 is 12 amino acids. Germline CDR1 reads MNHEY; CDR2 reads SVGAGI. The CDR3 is CASGAEQSGYTF. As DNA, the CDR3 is TGTGCCAGCGGGGCCGAGCAGTCTGGCTACACCTTC.

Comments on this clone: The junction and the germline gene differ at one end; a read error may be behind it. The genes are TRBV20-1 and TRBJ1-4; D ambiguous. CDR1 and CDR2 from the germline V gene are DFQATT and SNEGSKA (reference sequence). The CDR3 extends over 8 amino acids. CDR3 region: CSAGGSLF. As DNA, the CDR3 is TGCAGTGCTGGCGGGTCACTCTTT.

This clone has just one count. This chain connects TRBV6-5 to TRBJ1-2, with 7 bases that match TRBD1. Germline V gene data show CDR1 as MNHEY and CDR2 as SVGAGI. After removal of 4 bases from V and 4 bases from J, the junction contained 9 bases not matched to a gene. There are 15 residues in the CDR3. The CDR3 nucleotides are TGTGCCAGCAGTTGCCAACAGGGGATTGCCTATGGCTACACCTTC. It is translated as CASSCQQGIAYGYTF.

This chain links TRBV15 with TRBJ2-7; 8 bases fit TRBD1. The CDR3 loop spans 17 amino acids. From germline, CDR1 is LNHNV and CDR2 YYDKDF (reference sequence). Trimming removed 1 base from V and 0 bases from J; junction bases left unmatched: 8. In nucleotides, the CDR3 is TGTGCCACCAGCAGAGGTGCCGGGACAGGATACTCCTACGAGCAGTACTTC. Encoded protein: CATSRGAGTGYSYEQYF.

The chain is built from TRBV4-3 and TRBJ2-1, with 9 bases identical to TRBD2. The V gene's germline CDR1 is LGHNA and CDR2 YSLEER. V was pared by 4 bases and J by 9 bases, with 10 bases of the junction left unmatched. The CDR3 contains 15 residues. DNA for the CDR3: TGCGCCAGCAGCCGAGGTAGACTAGCGGCGGCTGAGCAGTTCTTC. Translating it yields CASSRGRLAAAEQFF.

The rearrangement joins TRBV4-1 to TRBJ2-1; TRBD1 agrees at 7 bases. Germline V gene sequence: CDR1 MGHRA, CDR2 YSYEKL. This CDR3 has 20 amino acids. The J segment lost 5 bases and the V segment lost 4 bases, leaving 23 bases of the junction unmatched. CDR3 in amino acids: CASSPGPVTGWRTKNNEQFF. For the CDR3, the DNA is TGCGCCAGCAGCCCCGGCCCGGTGACAGGGTGGCGGACGAAGAACAATGAGCAGTTCTTC.